This TCR beta chain emerged from a study of T cell responses to AZD1222 COVID-19 vaccine. Whole-study results and caveats: The donor cohort was predominantly white British with a female majority, and clonal diversity may have been underestimated. All repertoire sampling was performed exclusively after the peak T cell response.

Between the trimmed V and J ends, which lost 6 bases and 9 bases, there was a span of 12 bases. Germline CDR1 DFQATT, CDR2 SNEGSKA (reference sequence). The CDR3 loop spans 11 amino acids. In regard to this clone: Its target is not known.

TCRdb's table, derived via immunoSEQ multiplex PCR, lists solely in-frame clones and lacks some. Among 150,000 to 200,000 clones listed, roughly 92% were seen once. The receptor was derived from an adult who received the AZD1222 COVID-19 vaccine. The sequencing here drew on peripheral blood, taken 28 days after the second AZD1222 dose. The chain uses TRBV20-1 and TRBJ2-1, with D hard to call. CDR3 protein: CSARLTGEQFF. The CDR3 DNA reads TGCAGTGCCCGTCTCACGGGTGAGCAGTTCTTC.